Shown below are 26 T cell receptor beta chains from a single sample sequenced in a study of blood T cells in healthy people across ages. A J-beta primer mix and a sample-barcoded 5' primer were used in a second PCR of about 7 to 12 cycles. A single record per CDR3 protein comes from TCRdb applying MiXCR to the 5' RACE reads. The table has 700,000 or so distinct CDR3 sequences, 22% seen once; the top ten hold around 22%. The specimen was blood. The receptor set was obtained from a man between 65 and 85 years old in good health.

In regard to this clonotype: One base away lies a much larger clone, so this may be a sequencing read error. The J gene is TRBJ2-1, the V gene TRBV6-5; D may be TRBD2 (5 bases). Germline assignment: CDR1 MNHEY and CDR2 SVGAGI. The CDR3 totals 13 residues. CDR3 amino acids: CVSKTGAYNEQFF. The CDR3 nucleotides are TGTGTCAGCAAAACCGGGGCCTACAATGAGCAGTTCTTC.

This CDR3 is CASSLGWRGEAFF. In nucleotides, the CDR3 is TGTGCCAGCAGTTTAGGATGGCGCGGGGAAGCTTTCTTT. The chain joins TRBV28 to TRBJ1-1, with D uncertain. Trimming removed 2 bases from V and 8 bases from J, with 12 bases in between. The CDR3 totals 13 residues. Looked up from germline, CDR1 is MDHEN and CDR2 is SYDVKM.

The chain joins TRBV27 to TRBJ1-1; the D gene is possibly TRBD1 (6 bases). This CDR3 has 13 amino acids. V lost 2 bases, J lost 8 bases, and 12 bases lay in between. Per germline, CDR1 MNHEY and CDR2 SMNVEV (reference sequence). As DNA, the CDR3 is TGTGCCAGCAGTTTAATGGGAAGGGGGGAAGCTTTCTTT. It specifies CASSLMGRGEAFF.

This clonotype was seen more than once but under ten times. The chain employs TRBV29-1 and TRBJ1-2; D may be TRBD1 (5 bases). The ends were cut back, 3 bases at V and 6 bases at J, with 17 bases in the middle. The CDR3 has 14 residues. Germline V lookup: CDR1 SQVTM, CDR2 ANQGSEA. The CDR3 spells CSVDRTGTGNGYTF. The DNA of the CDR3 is TGCAGCGTTGACCGGACCGGGACGGGGAATGGCTACACCTTC. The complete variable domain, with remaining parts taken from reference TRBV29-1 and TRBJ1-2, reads SAVISQKPSRDICQRGTSLTIQCQVDSQVTMMFWYRQQPGQSLTLIATANQGSEATYESGFVIDKFPISRPNLTFSTLTVSNMSPEDSSIYLCSVDRTGTGNGYTFGSGTRLTVV.

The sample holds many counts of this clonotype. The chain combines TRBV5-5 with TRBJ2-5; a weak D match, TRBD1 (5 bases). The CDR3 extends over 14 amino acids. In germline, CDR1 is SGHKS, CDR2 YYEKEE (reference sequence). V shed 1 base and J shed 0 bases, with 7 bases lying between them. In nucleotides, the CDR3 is TGTGCCAGCAGCTTGTCAGGGTACCAAGAGACCCAGTACTTC. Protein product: CASSLSGYQETQYF.

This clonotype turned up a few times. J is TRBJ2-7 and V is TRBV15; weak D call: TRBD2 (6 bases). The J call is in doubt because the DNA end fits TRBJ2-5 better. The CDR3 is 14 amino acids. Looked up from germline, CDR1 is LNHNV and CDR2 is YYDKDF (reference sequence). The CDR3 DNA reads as TGTGCCACCAGCAGAGATCAAGCGGGAGAGACCCAGTACTTC. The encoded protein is CATSRDQAGETQYF.

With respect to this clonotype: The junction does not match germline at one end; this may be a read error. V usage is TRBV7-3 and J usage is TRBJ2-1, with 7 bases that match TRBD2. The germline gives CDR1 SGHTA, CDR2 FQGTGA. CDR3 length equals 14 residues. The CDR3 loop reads CASSPSGTNNEQLF. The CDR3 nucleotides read TGTGCCAGCAGCCCATCCGGGACTAACAATGAGCAGCTCTTC. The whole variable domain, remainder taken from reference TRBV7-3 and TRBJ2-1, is GAGVSQTPSNKVTEKGKYVELRCDPISGHTALYWYRQSLGQGPEFLIYFQGTGAADDSGLPNDRFFAVRPEGSVSTLKIQRTERGDSAVYLCASSPSGTNNEQLFGPGTRLTVL.

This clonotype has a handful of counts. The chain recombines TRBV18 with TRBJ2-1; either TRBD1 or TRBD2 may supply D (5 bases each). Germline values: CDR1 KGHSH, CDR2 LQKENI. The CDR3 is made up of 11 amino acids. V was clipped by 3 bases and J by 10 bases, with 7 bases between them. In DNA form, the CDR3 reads TGTGCCAGCTCACCGGGGGAGGAGCAGTTCTTC. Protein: CASSPGEEQFF.

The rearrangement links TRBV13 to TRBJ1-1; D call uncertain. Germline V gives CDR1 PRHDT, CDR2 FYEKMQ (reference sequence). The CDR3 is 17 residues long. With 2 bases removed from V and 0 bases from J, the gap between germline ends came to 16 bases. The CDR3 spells CASSLWKTGVMNTEAFF. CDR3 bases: TGTGCCAGCAGCTTATGGAAGACGGGCGTAATGAACACTGAAGCTTTCTTT.

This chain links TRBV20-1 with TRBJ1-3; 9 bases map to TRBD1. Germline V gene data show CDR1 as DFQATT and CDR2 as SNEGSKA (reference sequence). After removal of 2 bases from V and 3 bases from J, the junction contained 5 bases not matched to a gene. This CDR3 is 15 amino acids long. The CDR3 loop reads CSARSGQGYGNTIYF. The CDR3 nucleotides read TGCAGTGCTAGATCCGGACAGGGGTATGGAAACACCATATATTTT.

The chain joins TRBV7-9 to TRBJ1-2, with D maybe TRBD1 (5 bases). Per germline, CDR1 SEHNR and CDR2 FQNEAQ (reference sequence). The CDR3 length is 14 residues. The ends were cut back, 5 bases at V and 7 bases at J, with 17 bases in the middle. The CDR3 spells CASSTGGGVLGYTF. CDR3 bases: TGTGCCAGCAGCACCGGTGGAGGGGTTCTTGGCTACACCTTC.

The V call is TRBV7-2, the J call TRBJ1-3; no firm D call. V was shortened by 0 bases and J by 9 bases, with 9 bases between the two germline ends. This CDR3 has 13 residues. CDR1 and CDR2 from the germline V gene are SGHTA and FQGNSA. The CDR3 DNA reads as TGTGCCAGCAGCTTAGCGCGCAGTGGCACCATATATTTT. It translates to CASSLARSGTIYF.

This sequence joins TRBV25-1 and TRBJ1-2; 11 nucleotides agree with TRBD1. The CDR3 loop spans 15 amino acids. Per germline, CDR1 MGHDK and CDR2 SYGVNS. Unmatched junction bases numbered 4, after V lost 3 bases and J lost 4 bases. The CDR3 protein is CASSDSDRGLYGYTF. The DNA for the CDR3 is TGTGCCAGCAGTGATTCGGACAGGGGGCTCTATGGCTACACCTTC.

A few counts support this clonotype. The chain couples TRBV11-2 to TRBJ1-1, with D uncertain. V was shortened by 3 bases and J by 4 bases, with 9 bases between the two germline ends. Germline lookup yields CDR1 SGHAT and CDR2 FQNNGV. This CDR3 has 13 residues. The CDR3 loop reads CASSFLRATEAFF. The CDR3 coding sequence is TGTGCCAGCAGCTTCCTTCGAGCCACTGAAGCTTTCTTT.

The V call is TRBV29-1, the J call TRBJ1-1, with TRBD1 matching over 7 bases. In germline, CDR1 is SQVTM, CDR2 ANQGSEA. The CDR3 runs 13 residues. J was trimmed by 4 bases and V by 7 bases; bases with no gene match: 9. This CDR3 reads CSASGTASTEAFF. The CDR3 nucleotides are TGCAGCGCCTCCGGGACAGCCTCCACTGAAGCTTTCTTT.

CDR3 in amino acids: CATSDQHPANTGELFF. CDR3 bases: TGTGCCACCAGTGATCAACACCCTGCGAACACCGGGGAGCTGTTTTTT. The chain is built from TRBV24-1 and TRBJ2-2; D not certain. This CDR3 region has 16 residues. The V and J ends lost 3 bases and 0 bases respectively, with 10 bases between them. Germline CDR1 and CDR2: KGHDR and SFDVKD.

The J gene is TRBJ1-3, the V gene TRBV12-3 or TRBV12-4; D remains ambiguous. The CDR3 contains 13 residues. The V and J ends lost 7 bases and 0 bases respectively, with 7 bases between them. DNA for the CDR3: TGTGCCAGCATTCAATCCTCTGGAAACACCATATATTTT. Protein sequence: CASIQSSGNTIYF.

As DNA, the CDR3 is TGTGCCACCAGCAGAGAAACATTGCTCTATGGCTACACCTTC. Protein: CATSRETLLYGYTF. This chain links TRBV15 with TRBJ1-2; D not resolved. With 0 bases removed from V and 4 bases from J, the gap between germline ends came to 9 bases. Germline CDR1 and CDR2: LNHNV and YYDKDF (reference sequence). CDR3 length: 14 amino acids. Based on the CDR3 plus reference TRBV15 and TRBJ1-2, the full variable domain is DAMVIQNPRYQVTQFGKPVTLSCSQTLNHNVMYWYQQKSSQAPKLLFHYYDKDFNNEADTPDNFQSRRPNTSFCFLDIRSPGLGDTAMYLCATSRETLLYGYTFGSGTRLTVV.

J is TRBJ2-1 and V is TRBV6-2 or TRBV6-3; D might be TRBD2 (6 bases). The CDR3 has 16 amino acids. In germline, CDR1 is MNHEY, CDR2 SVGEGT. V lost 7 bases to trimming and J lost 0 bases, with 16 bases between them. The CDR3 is CASKSPGTFSYNEQFF. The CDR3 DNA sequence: TGTGCCAGCAAGTCCCCCGGGACTTTCTCCTACAATGAGCAGTTCTTC.

The CDR3: CASSQGIANEKLFF. The CDR3 bases are TGTGCCAGCAGCCAGGGGATCGCCAATGAAAAACTGTTTTTT. The chain uses TRBV3-1 and TRBJ1-4; D unresolved. CDR1 is LGHDT and CDR2 is YNNKEL in the germline V gene (reference sequence). The V gene lost 3 bases and the J gene lost 5 bases, with 10 bases spanning the gap. This CDR3 is 14 amino acids long. Filled out from reference TRBV3-1 and TRBJ1-4, the complete variable domain reads DTAVSQTPKYLVTQMGNDKSIKCEQNLGHDTMYWYKQDSKKFLKIMFSYNNKELIINETVPNRFSPKSPDKAHLNLHINSLELGDSAVYFCASSQGIANEKLFFGSGTQLSVL.

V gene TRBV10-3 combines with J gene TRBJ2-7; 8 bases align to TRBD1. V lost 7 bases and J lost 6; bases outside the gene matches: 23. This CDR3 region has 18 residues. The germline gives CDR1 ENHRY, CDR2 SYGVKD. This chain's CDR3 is CAITIDRTGSFVWCEQYV. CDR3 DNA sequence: TGTGCCATCACCATCGATAGGACAGGGAGTTTCGTTTGGTGCGAGCAGTACGTC.

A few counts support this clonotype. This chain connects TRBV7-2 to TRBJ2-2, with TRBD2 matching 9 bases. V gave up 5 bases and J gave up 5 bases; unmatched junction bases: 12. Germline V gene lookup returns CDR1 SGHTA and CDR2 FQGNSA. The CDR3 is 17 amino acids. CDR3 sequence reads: CASSHGLATSRTGELFF. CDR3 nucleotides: TGTGCCAGCAGCCACGGACTAGCGACAAGTCGAACCGGGGAGCTGTTTTTT.

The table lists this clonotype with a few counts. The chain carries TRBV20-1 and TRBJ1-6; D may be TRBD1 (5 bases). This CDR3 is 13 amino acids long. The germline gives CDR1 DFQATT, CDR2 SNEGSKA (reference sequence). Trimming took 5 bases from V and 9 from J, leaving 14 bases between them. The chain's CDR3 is CSASGQAASPLHF. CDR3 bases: TGCAGTGCTTCGGGGCAGGCTGCTTCACCCCTCCACTTT.

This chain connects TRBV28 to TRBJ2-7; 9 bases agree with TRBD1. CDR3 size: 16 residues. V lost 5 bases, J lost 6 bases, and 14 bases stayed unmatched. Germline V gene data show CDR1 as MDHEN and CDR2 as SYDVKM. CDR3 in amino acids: CASSKDRGRVSGEQYF. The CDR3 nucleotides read TGTGCCAGCAGTAAGGACAGGGGCCGCGTTTCTGGCGAGCAGTACTTC. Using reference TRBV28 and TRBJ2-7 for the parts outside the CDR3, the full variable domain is DVKVTQSSRYLVKRTGEKVFLECVQDMDHENMFWYRQDPGLGLRLIYFSYDVKMKEKGDIPEGYSVSREKKERFSLILESASTNQTSMYLCASSKDRGRVSGEQYFGPGTRLTVT.

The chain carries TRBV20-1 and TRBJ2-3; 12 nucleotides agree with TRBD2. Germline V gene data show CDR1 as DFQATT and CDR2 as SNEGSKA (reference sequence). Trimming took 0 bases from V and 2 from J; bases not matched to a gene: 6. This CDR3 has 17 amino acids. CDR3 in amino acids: CSARDLRLAGVTDTQYF. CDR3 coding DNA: TGCAGTGCTAGAGATCTGAGACTAGCGGGGGTCACAGATACGCAGTATTTT.

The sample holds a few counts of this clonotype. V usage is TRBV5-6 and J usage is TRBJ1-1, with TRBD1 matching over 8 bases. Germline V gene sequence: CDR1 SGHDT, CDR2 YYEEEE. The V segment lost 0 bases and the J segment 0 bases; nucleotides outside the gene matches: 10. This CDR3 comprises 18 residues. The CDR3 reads CASSLEKQGVLMNTEAFF. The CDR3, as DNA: TGTGCCAGCAGCTTGGAAAAACAGGGGGTTTTGATGAACACTGAAGCTTTCTTT.